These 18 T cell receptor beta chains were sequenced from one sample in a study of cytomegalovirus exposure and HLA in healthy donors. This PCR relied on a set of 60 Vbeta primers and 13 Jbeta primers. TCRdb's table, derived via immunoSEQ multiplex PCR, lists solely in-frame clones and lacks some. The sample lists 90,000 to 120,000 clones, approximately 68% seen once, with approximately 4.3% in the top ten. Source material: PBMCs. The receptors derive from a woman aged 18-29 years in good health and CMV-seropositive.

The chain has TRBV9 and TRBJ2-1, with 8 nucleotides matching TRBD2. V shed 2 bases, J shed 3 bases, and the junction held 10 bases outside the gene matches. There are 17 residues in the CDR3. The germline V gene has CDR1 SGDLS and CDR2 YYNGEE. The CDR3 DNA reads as TGTGCCAGCAGCGTTGGTAGCGGGACCTCAATCTACAATGAGCAGTTCTTC. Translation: CASSVGSGTSIYNEQFF. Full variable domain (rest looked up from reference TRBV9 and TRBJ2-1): DSGVTQTPKHLITATGQRVTLRCSPRSGDLSVYWYQQSLDQGLQFLIQYYNGEERAKGNILERFSAQQFPDLHSELNLSSLELGDSALYFCASSVGSGTSIYNEQFFGPGTRLTVL.

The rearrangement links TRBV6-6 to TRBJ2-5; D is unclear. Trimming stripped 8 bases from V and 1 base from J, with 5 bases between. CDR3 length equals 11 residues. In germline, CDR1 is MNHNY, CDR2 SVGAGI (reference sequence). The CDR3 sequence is CASRVQETQYF. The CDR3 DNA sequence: TGTGCCAGCCGGGTCCAAGAGACCCAGTACTTC.

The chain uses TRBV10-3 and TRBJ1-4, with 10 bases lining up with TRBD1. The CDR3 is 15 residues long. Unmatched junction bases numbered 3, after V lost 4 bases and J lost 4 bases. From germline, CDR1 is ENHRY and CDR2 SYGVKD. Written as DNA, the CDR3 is TGTGCCATCAGTGGAGGGACAGGGGTTAATGAAAAACTGTTTTTT. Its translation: CAISGGTGVNEKLFF.

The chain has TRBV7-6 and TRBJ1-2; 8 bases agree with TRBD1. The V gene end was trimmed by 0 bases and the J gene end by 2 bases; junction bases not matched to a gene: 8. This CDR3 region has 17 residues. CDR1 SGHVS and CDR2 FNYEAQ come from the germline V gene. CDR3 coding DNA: TGTGCCAGCAGCTTAGCCCCCTTGACAGGGGACAACTATGGCTACACCTTC. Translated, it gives CASSLAPLTGDNYGYTF.

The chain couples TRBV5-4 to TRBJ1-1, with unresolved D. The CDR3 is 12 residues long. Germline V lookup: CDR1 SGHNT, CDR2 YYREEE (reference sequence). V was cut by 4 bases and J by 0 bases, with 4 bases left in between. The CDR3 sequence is CASSHMNTEAFF. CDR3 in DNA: TGTGCCAGCAGCCACATGAACACTGAAGCTTTCTTT.

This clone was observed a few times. CDR3 nucleotide sequence: TGTGCCAGCCAGGAGCGGCTAGGGATCAATTCACCCCTCCACTTT. Protein: CASQERLGINSPLHF. V usage is TRBV27 and J usage is TRBJ1-6; D not resolved. Germline loops: CDR1 MNHEY, CDR2 SMNVEV (reference sequence). The length of the CDR3 is 15 residues. The germline V and J ends were trimmed by 8 bases and 7 bases, with 18 bases remaining between them.

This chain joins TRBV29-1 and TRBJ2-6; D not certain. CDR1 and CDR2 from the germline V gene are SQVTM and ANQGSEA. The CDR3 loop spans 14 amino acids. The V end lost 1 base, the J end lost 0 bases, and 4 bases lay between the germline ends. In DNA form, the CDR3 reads TGCAGCGTTGAAGGAGGCTCTGGGGCCAACGTCCTGACTTTC. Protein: CSVEGGSGANVLTF.

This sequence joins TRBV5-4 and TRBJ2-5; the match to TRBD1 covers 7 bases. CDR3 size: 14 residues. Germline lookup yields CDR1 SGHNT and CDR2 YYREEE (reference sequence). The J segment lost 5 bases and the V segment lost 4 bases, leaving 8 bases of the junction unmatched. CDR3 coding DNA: TGTGCCAGCAGCACCGGACAGGTGTGGGAGACCCAGTACTTC. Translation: CASSTGQVWETQYF.

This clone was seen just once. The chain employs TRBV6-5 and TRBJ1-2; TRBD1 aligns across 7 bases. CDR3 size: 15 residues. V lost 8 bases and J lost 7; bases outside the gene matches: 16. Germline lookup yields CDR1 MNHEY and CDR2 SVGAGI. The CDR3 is CASYSGPGGWSGYTF. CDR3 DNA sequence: TGTGCCAGCTATTCCGGGCCAGGGGGTTGGAGTGGCTACACCTTC.

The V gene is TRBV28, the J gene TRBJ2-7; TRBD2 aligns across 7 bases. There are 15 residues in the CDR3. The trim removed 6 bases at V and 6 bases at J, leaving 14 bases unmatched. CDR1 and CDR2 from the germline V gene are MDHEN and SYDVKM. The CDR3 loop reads CASRGASGGHPEQYF. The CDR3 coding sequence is TGTGCCAGCAGAGGGGCTAGCGGAGGGCACCCCGAGCAGTACTTC. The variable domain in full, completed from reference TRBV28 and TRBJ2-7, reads DVKVTQSSRYLVKRTGEKVFLECVQDMDHENMFWYRQDPGLGLRLIYFSYDVKMKEKGDIPEGYSVSREKKERFSLILESASTNQTSMYLCASRGASGGHPEQYFGPGTRLTVT.

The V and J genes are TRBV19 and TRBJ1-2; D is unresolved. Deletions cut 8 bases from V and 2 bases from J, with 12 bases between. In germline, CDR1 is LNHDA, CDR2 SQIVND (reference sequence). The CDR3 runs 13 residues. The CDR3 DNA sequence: TGTGCCAGTGAACCGGGAAGAAACTATGGCTACACCTTC. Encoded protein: CASEPGRNYGYTF.

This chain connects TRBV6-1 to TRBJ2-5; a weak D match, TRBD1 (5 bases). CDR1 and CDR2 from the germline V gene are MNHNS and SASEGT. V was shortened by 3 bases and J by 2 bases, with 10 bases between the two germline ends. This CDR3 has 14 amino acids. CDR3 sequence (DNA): TGTGCCAGCAGTGAGAGACAGACTCAAGAGACCCAGTACTTC. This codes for CASSERQTQETQYF.

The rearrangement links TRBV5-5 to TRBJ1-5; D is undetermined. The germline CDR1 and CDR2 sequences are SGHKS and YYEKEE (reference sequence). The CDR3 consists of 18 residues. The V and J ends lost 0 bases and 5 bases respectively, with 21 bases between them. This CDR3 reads CASSLGMTRQVYDQPQHF. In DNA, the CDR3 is TGTGCCAGCAGCTTGGGAATGACTAGGCAGGTTTACGATCAGCCCCAGCATTTT.

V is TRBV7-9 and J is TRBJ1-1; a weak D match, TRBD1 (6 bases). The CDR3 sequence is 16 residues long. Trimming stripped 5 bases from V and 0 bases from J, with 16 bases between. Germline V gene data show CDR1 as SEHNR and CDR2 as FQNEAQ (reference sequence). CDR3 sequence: CASSGGGHSLNTEAFF. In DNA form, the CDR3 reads TGTGCCAGCAGCGGTGGGGGACACTCACTGAACACTGAAGCTTTCTTT.

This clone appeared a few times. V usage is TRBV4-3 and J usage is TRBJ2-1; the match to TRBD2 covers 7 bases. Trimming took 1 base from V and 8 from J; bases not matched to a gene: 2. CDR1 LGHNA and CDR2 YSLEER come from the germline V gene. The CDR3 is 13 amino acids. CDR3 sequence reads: CASSQGGGDEQFF. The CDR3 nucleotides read TGCGCCAGCAGCCAAGGGGGAGGGGATGAGCAGTTCTTC.

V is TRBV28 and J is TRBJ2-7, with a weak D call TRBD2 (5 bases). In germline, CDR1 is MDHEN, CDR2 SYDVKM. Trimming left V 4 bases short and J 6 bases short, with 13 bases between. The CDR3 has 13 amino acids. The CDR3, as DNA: TGTGCCAGCAGTTCCCTTGCCGGGATCGAGCAGTACTTC. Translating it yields CASSSLAGIEQYF.

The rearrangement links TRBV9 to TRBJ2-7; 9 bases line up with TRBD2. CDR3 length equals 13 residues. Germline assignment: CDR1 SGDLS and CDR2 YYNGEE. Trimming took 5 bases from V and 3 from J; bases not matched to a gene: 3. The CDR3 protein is CASSPSGNYEQYF. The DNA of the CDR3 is TGTGCCAGCAGTCCTAGCGGGAACTACGAGCAGTACTTC.

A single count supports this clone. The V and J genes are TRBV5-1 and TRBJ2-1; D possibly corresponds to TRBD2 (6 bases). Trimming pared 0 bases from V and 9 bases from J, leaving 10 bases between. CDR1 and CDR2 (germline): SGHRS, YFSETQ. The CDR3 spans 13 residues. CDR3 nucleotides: TGCGCCAGCAGCTTGGCATGGGGGGTTGAGCAGTTCTTC. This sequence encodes CASSLAWGVEQFF. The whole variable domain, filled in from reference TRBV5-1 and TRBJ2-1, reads KAGVTQTPRYLIKTRGQQVTLSCSPISGHRSVSWYQQTPGQGLQFLFEYFSETQRNKGNFPGRFSGRQFSNSRSEMNVSTLELGDSALYLCASSLAWGVEQFFGPGTRLTVL.